The clone carrying this T cell receptor beta chain was seen repeatedly, ten times or more. This specimen belongs to a study of neurological immune-mediated disorders. Regarding time point: longitudinal time-point 1 (baseline). TCRdb reprocessed the 5' RACE reads with MiXCR, giving one entry per CDR3 protein. The data contain some 77,000 distinct CDR3 sequences, roughly 13% of them singletons. The germline gives CDR1 MGHRA, CDR2 YSYEKL. The CDR3 is made up of 16 amino acids. The V and J ends lost 1 base and 4 bases, in that order; junction bases with no gene match: 6. This chain links TRBV4-1 with TRBJ2-3; 9 bases agree with TRBD2. The sequence came from a female donor with HTLV-1-associated myelopathy (HAM/TSP). The sample was PBMCs. In DNA, the CDR3 is TGCGCCAGCAGCCAAGGAAGGCGGGGGGGCGCAGATACGCAGTATTTT. It specifies CASSQGRRGGADTQYF.